The entry that follows covers one T cell receptor (beta chain) sequence. This clone was detected once. The clone's antigen remains unknown. There are no base qualities to consult, and no much larger clone falls within one base. This record belongs to a study of cytomegalovirus exposure and HLA in healthy donors (dated by TCRdb to about 2017). In terms of the full investigation: According to a later analysis, the 120 or so validation repertoires were produced on the same platform as the 666 repertoires of the first cohort. The study was designed to test whether signatures of past pathogen exposure could be identified by cataloging public T cell receptors. A separate validation cohort of roughly 110 different subjects was used in addition to the roughly 700-subject first cohort. To predict cytomegalovirus infection status, the study combined high-throughput TCR immunosequencing, statistical association of individual TCRs with disease status, and machine learning. Results and caveats for the whole study, not just this receptor: A total of 164 TCR beta chains were listed by the study as associated with cytomegalovirus. A later analysis found that TCRs clustered in the first cohort also tended to co-occur in the roughly 120 validation repertoires, with 90% to 95% of cluster scores above 0. Three of the identified cytomegalovirus-associated TCR beta chains were confirmed in vitro to be specific for cytomegalovirus antigens. While some public TCRs were present in many individuals, most TCR sequences turned up only very rarely across donors. A later analysis had no HLA typing for the validation cohort, so co-occurrence there was scored across all 110 or so repertoires. Cytomegalovirus status was reported to be diagnosed by the classifier with high specificity and sensitivity in both the original and validation cohorts. The authors suggested that the approach could potentially be extended to other disease states and immunological phenotypes.

Trimming costs V 1 base and J 10 bases, and their ends lie 14 bases apart. The CDR3, cysteine through phenylalanine, is 14 amino acids long. Only the CDR3 portion is preserved as DNA: 42 bases, with reading frame beginning at the first base. CDR1 SGHRS and CDR2 YFSETQ are derived from the germline V gene. The donors were included in the validation cohort of around 120 subjects, a group kept apart from the roughly 690-subject first cohort. Libraries were built with the immunoSEQ multiplex PCR assay. The authors' analysis ran thus. A statistical classification framework was developed to diagnose cytomegalovirus status using the catalog of TCR beta chain sequences. TCRdb mirrors the immuneACCESS table, restricted to in-frame sequences. Some clones are absent from its copies; in checked studies, under half trace to an unresolved V gene, and the reason for the others is unknown. V and J calls and clone size come straight from that table; D and trimming were deduced from the DNA. Present in this sample are around 160,000 clones, 88% of which were seen just once. Almost 3% of the sample is held by the ten biggest clonotypes.

This TCR came from a man younger than 35 in good health and CMV-seronegative. Sequenced sample: PBMCs. The chain couples TRBV5-1 to TRBJ1-4, with a weak D call of TRBD1 (5 bases match). The DNA reads as follows: TGCGCCAGCAGCTTGTTGGGGCTCGATGGAAAACTGTTTTTT. Its protein reads: CASSLLGLDGKLFF.